What follows are 27 T cell receptor beta chains derived from one specimen sequenced in a study of human T cells and chemical hapten exposure. Time point denoted: patch test 2, 6 weeks after DPC sensitization. Treatment meaning: therapeutic diphenylcyclopropenone sensitization with weekly scalp DPC. TCRdb itself ran the RACE reads through MiXCR, one entry per CDR3 protein. This repertoire shows over 70,000 distinct CDR3 sequences, 11% found once; its top ten account for roughly 1.6%. The sequences come from whole blood, collected in connection with sensitization to the hapten diphenylcyclopropenone (DPC). These receptors were obtained from a man aged 18 to 30 with alopecia areata. Some clones in this sample may be carry-over from other donors' samples.

This clonotype was recorded at least ten times. The rearrangement uses TRBV24-1 and TRBJ2-7, with a possible D match to TRBD2 (5 bases). Trimming removed 6 bases from V and 3 bases from J, with 11 bases in between. There are 13 residues in the CDR3. Germline V gives CDR1 KGHDR, CDR2 SFDVKD. CDR3 coding DNA: TGTGCCACCAGTACTAGGACCTGCTACGAGCAGTACGTC. Translating gives CATSTRTCYEQYV.

This clonotype was seen a handful of times. This chain links TRBV6-4 with TRBJ1-5; D may be TRBD1 (5 bases). The germline V and J ends were trimmed by 5 bases and 7 bases, with 12 bases remaining between them. Germline V gene sequence: CDR1 MRHNA, CDR2 SNTAGT. The CDR3 is 13 amino acids. The CDR3 loop reads CASSMTVEQPQHF. In nucleotides, the CDR3 is TGTGCCAGCAGTATGACAGTTGAGCAGCCCCAGCATTTT.

This clonotype has at least ten counts. V gene TRBV7-8 combines with J gene TRBJ2-7; a possible D gene is TRBD1 (7 bases). V lost 5 bases and J 4 bases, leaving 27 bases between the germline ends. This CDR3 has 18 residues. Germline V lookup: CDR1 SGHVS, CDR2 FQNEAQ. CDR3 DNA sequence: TGTGCCAGCAGCCTCGACCCTAGGGGGCTAAGGGGGGCATACGAGCAGTACGTC. This encodes CASSLDPRGLRGAYEQYV.

The sample holds one count of this clonotype. Just one base apart from a much larger clone, this may be a read error. The gene calls are TRBV21-1 and TRBJ2-1; the table's D call of TRBD2 was not tested on the DNA. TRBV21-1 counts as a pseudogene. This CDR3 has 20 amino acids. CDR3 DNA sequence: TGTGCCAGCAGCAAGCCTCGGGGGAGGACATCTCTGGAGGCTTTTAATGAGCAGTTCTTC. Amino acids: CASSKPRGRTSLEAFNEQFF.

This clonotype was seen a handful of times. This chain joins TRBV7-2 and TRBJ2-2; the D gene is possibly TRBD1 (6 bases). Germline V lookup: CDR1 SGHTA, CDR2 FQGNSA. The germline V and J ends were trimmed by 6 bases and 0 bases, with 14 bases remaining between them. The CDR3 is 16 residues long. The CDR3 coding sequence is TGTGCCAGCAGAGCACCGGGACATTCGAACACCGGGGAGCTGTTTTTT. Amino acid sequence: CASRAPGHSNTGELFF.

The sample holds many counts of this clonotype. The rearrangement uses TRBV19 and TRBJ1-5; the match to TRBD1 covers 9 bases. This CDR3 is 14 amino acids long. Trimming removed 7 bases from V and 12 bases from J; junction bases left unmatched: 13. Germline V gene data show CDR1 as LNHDA and CDR2 as SQIVND (reference sequence). CDR3 sequence (DNA): TGTGCCAGTAATCCGGGACAGGGATACTCCCACCAGCATTTT. Protein sequence: CASNPGQGYSHQHF.

The chain is built from TRBV6-6 and TRBJ1-5; D is perhaps TRBD1 (6 bases). Germline V gives CDR1 MNHNY, CDR2 SVGAGI (reference sequence). V lost 7 bases and J 8 bases, leaving 12 bases between the germline ends. The CDR3 consists of 12 residues. CDR3 residues: CASTGGVEPQHF. DNA of the CDR3: TGTGCCAGCACTGGGGGCGTTGAGCCCCAGCATTTT.

This chain links TRBV5-1 with TRBJ1-1; no reliable D call. Germline CDR1 reads SGHRS; CDR2 reads YFSETQ. This CDR3 contains 13 residues. V was cut by 0 bases and J by 7 bases, with 10 bases left in between. The CDR3 DNA is TGCGCCAGCAGCTTGGAGGTGGGGAGTGAAGCTTTCTTT. Protein sequence: CASSLEVGSEAFF.

This clonotype was seen a few times. The rearrangement links TRBV18 to TRBJ1-5, with 9 bases identical to TRBD1. Unmatched junction bases numbered 11, after V lost 3 bases and J lost 2 bases. The CDR3 is 18 residues long. Germline V lookup: CDR1 KGHSH, CDR2 LQKENI. The CDR3 loop is CASSPRTGDPGGNQPQHF. In DNA form, the CDR3 reads TGTGCCAGCTCACCGCGGACAGGGGACCCCGGGGGCAATCAGCCCCAGCATTTT.

This chain uses TRBV3-1 with TRBJ1-2; no definite D call. Per germline, CDR1 LGHDT and CDR2 YNNKEL (reference sequence). The CDR3 spans 16 residues. Trimming removed 0 bases at V and 0 bases at J, with 11 bases between. CDR3 sequence: CASSQEVTKANYGYTF. In DNA form, the CDR3 reads TGTGCCAGCAGCCAAGAAGTCACAAAAGCTAACTATGGCTACACCTTC.

This clonotype was observed many times. This sequence joins TRBV29-1 and TRBJ2-5; 9 bases line up with TRBD1. The CDR3 is made up of 17 amino acids. The germline V gene has CDR1 SQVTM and CDR2 ANQGSEA. Trimming cost V 1 base and J 0 bases; bases outside gene matches: 9. The CDR3 bases are TGCAGCGTTGAAGCTCCGGGACAGGGCCCGTACCAAGAGACCCAGTACTTC. Protein product: CSVEAPGQGPYQETQYF. Full variable domain (outside the CDR3, taken from reference TRBV29-1 and TRBJ2-5): SAVISQKPSRDICQRGTSLTIQCQVDSQVTMMFWYRQQPGQSLTLIATANQGSEATYESGFVIDKFPISRPNLTFSTLTVSNMSPEDSSIYLCSVEAPGQGPYQETQYFGPGTRLLVL.

The chain uses TRBV20-1 and TRBJ2-5; TRBD2 matches at 10 bases. V lost 6 bases to trimming and J lost 5 bases; unmatched junction nucleotides: 6. The V gene's germline CDR1 is DFQATT and CDR2 SNEGSKA (reference sequence). The CDR3 runs to 13 residues. CDR3 bases: TGCAGTGCGCGTAGCGGGGGGCCGGAGACCCAGTACTTC. The encoded protein is CSARSGGPETQYF.

This clonotype has ten or more counts. The gene calls are TRBV29-1 and TRBJ2-7, with a possible D match to TRBD1 (5 bases). The CDR3 runs to 14 residues. With 4 bases removed from V and 7 bases from J, the gap between germline ends came to 20 bases. Germline CDR1 SQVTM, CDR2 ANQGSEA. DNA for the CDR3: TGCAGCGTTGGGAAGTCGTGGCAGGGCGAGGAGCAGTACTTC. Translation gives CSVGKSWQGEEQYF.

This clonotype showed up just once. The chain couples TRBV28 to TRBJ1-1, with TRBD1 as a possible D gene (5 bases). Germline CDR1 is MDHEN and CDR2 is SYDVKM. The CDR3 is 15 residues long. The V and J ends lost 10 bases and 5 bases respectively, with 23 bases between them. This CDR3 is CATTTMWGGETEAFF. DNA for the CDR3: TGTGCCACCACTACTATGTGGGGCGGAGAAACTGAAGCTTTCTTT.

This clonotype has a count of ten or more. The chain employs TRBV5-1 and TRBJ2-6; 7 nucleotides align to TRBD1. The V gene's germline CDR1 is SGHRS and CDR2 YFSETQ. This CDR3 comprises 15 residues. Unmatched junction bases numbered 0, after V lost 1 base and J lost 2 bases. The CDR3 coding sequence is TGCGCCAGCAGCTTGACAGGGGCTGGGGCCAACGTCCTGACTTTC. Its protein product is CASSLTGAGANVLTF.

This clonotype was found many times. V usage is TRBV6-1 and J usage is TRBJ1-6; possible D gene TRBD1, 5 bases. V lost 2 bases and J lost 0, with 14 bases in between. Germline CDR1 is MNHNS and CDR2 is SASEGT. CDR3 length: 18 amino acids. The CDR3 coding sequence is TGTGCCAGCAGTGAACGCAGGGACTTCAGCTCCTATAATTCACCCCTCCACTTT. As protein: CASSERRDFSSYNSPLHF.

The V gene is TRBV12-3 or TRBV12-4, the J gene TRBJ2-1, with TRBD2 matching 9 bases. The length of the CDR3 is 15 residues. Unmatched junction bases numbered 1, after V lost 2 bases and J lost 2 bases. The CDR3 reads CASSLKRGAYNEQFF. CDR3 sequence (DNA): TGTGCCAGCAGTTTAAAGCGGGGGGCCTACAATGAGCAGTTCTTC.

This clonotype was found a few times. The V call is TRBV6-6, the J call TRBJ1-2; possible D gene TRBD1, 6 bases. The V end was cut by 8 bases, the J end by 6 bases, with 13 bases between. Germline CDR1 and CDR2: MNHNY and SVGAGI (reference sequence). This CDR3 is built from 12 residues. CDR3 sequence (DNA): TGTGCCAGCTTACAGGGTGGAGATGGCTACACCTTC. As protein: CASLQGGDGYTF.

This clonotype was detected only a few times. The V gene is TRBV20-1, the J gene TRBJ2-3; the D gene is possibly TRBD2 (5 bases). The CDR3 spans 13 residues. Germline V gene data show CDR1 as DFQATT and CDR2 as SNEGSKA (reference sequence). The ends were cut back, 8 bases at V and 9 bases at J, with 21 bases in the middle. The DNA for the CDR3 is TGCAGTCCAAGGTCCGGGGTACCCACAACGCAGTATTTT. Amino acids: CSPRSGVPTTQYF.

This clonotype turned up a few times. The gene calls are TRBV11-2 and TRBJ1-1; D gene uncertain. This CDR3 comprises 15 residues. CDR1 is SGHAT and CDR2 is FQNNGV in the germline V gene. V dropped 0 bases and J dropped 0 bases, with 8 bases sitting between them. CDR3 loop: CASSLERGMNTEAFF. CDR3 DNA sequence: TGTGCCAGCAGCTTAGAAAGAGGGATGAACACTGAAGCTTTCTTT.

This clonotype was observed at least ten times. The V gene is TRBV28, the J gene TRBJ2-5, with unresolved D. The CDR3 covers 14 residues. Germline CDR1 reads MDHEN; CDR2 reads SYDVKM. Trimming took off 6 bases at V and 5 bases at J, with 16 bases between the two ends. Written as DNA, the CDR3 is TGTGCCAGCAGCTTTCCTCGTGGGGTGGAGACCCAGTACTTC. This codes for CASSFPRGVETQYF. The full variable domain, its missing parts supplied by reference TRBV28 and TRBJ2-5, is DVKVTQSSRYLVKRTGEKVFLECVQDMDHENMFWYRQDPGLGLRLIYFSYDVKMKEKGDIPEGYSVSREKKERFSLILESASTNQTSMYLCASSFPRGVETQYFGPGTRLLVL.

This clonotype was observed a handful of times. The rearrangement uses TRBV7-2 and TRBJ1-5; D is ambiguous. CDR1 is SGHTA and CDR2 is FQGNSA in the germline V gene. Trimming took 4 bases from V and 3 from J, leaving 10 bases between them. CDR3 size: 14 residues. CDR3 residues: CASSSPELNQPQHF. For the CDR3, the DNA is TGTGCCAGCAGCTCCCCAGAGCTCAATCAGCCCCAGCATTTT.

This clonotype has a handful of counts. The chain carries TRBV15 and TRBJ2-7, with D unresolved. Germline V gene sequence: CDR1 LNHNV, CDR2 YYDKDF (reference sequence). Trimming stripped 0 bases from V and 2 bases from J, with 5 bases between. CDR3 size: 13 residues. The CDR3: CATSRDVPYEQYF. CDR3 sequence (DNA): TGTGCCACCAGCAGAGATGTACCCTACGAGCAGTACTTC.

The V and J genes are TRBV5-5 and TRBJ2-1; unclear D gene. V shed 0 bases and J shed 7 bases, with 5 bases lying between them. Per the germline V gene, CDR1 is SGHKS and CDR2 is YYEKEE (reference sequence). CDR3 length: 12 residues. CDR3 nucleotides: TGTGCCAGCAGCTTGGCCGGGAATGAGCAGTTCTTC. It encodes CASSLAGNEQFF.

The rearrangement joins TRBV27 to TRBJ1-1, with TRBD1 matching 7 bases. The germline gives CDR1 MNHEY, CDR2 SMNVEV (reference sequence). The ends lost 6 bases at V and 5 bases at J; junction bases unmatched: 0. The length of the CDR3 is 11 residues. The CDR3 spells CASRTGTEAFF. DNA of the CDR3: TGTGCCAGCAGGACAGGGACTGAAGCTTTCTTT.

This sequence joins TRBV20-1 and TRBJ2-7, with TRBD2 matching 10 bases. The CDR3 has 16 residues. V dropped 0 bases and J dropped 0; count of bases not matched to a gene: 5. CDR1 is DFQATT and CDR2 is SNEGSKA in the germline V gene (reference sequence). DNA for the CDR3: TGCAGTGCTAGAGATCTAGCGGGGGCCTTCTCCTACGAGCAGTACTTC. This codes for CSARDLAGAFSYEQYF.

The genes are TRBV20-1 and TRBJ1-1; D call uncertain. The V gene's germline CDR1 is DFQATT and CDR2 SNEGSKA (reference sequence). The CDR3 is made up of 13 amino acids. Trimming took off 3 bases at V and 1 base at J, with 9 bases between the two ends. The CDR3 coding sequence is TGCAGTGCTAGTATTCCAGGGAACACTGAAGCTTTCTTT. It encodes CSASIPGNTEAFF.